This TCR beta chain was observed in a study of blood T cell repertoires in COVID-19 (dated by TCRdb to 2020 to 2022). Background on the whole study: Samples covering the acute and convalescent phases of COVID-19 were provided by collaborators in the United States, Italy and Spain. The repertoires were released in a freely available public database intended as a resource for research on the immune response to SARS-CoV-2. The material from the prospective study consisted of cDNA or gDNA derived from T cells, B-cell-depleted T cells, or PBMCs. A de-identified subject ID, COVID-19 status, age in years and sex were almost always included in the sample metadata. HLA class I and class II types, where available, came from metadata supplied by the sample provider rather than from assay-based typing. Samples came from the ongoing ImmuneRACE study (first 160 participants) plus 1,254 subjects from 6 global collaborators. Subjects who had been exposed to COVID-19, were actively infected with it, or had recovered from it provided the deeply sampled blood TCRbeta repertoires that made up the dataset. The full study reports these points: Clinical and demographic metadata were provided uncurated, with the amount varying by source and participant.

Collaborating institutions collected whole blood in K2EDTA tubes following their own protocols. For TCRbeta analysis, collaborators shipped samples in one of three forms: frozen whole blood, isolated PBMCs, or DNA extracted from either of those sample types. TCRbeta CDR3 regions were amplified from genomic DNA by means of the immunoSEQ Assay, a bias-controlled multiplex PCR. As for the authors' bioinformatics: Nucleated cell counts per sample were estimated from amplification of reference gene primers within the assay. To quantify the absolute abundance of each unique TCRbeta CDR3 rearrangement, sequence reads were collapsed and filtered. For each sample, productive Simpson clonality was calculated as the square root of Simpson's diversity index across productive rearrangements. Drawn from immuneACCESS, this table holds only the in-frame rearrangements with V and J called that TCRdb kept. Clones are partly lost; checked studies trace under half to an unresolved V gene and leave the rest unexplained. Clone size and the V and J calls come from that table; the DNA yielded D and trimming. A total of some 280,000 clones appear in this sample, over 80% of them only once. The ten most abundant clones make up around 4% of the sample.

As to this clone: It has no known antigen specificity. No base quality information exists; no much larger clone differs at one position.

The sequenced material came from peripheral blood. This TCR derives from a woman aged 45-60 years with active or convalescent COVID-19.

This receptor has the CDR3 CASSIPPGQINSPLHF. The sequenced DNA is TGTGCCAGCAGCATCCCTCCGGGACAGATTAATTCACCCCTCCACTTT. The chain uses TRBV28 and TRBJ1-6; 7 bases in the junction line up with TRBD1. V is pruned by 6 bases and J by 6 bases, leaving 11 bases of the junction without a gene match. Sequences MDHEN (CDR1) and SYDVKM (CDR2) are obtained from the germline V gene. From its cysteine to its phenylalanine, the CDR3 spans 16 amino acids. Kept here is only the CDR3 DNA, which spans 48 bases and is read in frame from base 1. When the CDR3 is completed using the reference TRBV28 and TRBJ1-6 genes on either side, the full variable domain is DVKVTQSSRYLVKRTGEKVFLECVQDMDHENMFWYRQDPGLGLRLIYFSYDVKMKEKGDIPEGYSVSREKKERFSLILESASTNQTSMYLCASSIPPGQINSPLHFGNGTRLTVT.